The rows below give T cell receptor beta chains drawn from one sample of a study of blood T cells in healthy people across ages. TCRdb analysed the 5' RACE reads with MiXCR anew, one entry per CDR3 protein. The table shows hundreds of thousands of distinct CDR3 sequences, with more than 25% occurring only once. Sequenced input: blood. These receptors originate from a woman of 80 years or more in good health. Both conserved end residues are part of each CDR3. Each record gives: clone size, J gene, V gene, D gene, CDR3 DNA, CDR3 protein. D genes are given only for firm matches. Rows may omit the clone size; those that give it use once, few, many or a size class.

abundance: many
j_gene: TRBJ1-1
v_gene: TRBV5-6
d_gene: .
CDR3nt: TGTGCCAGCAGCTTGGGGGGAGAAGCTTTCTTT
CDR3aa: CASSLGGEAFF

abundance: .
j_gene: TRBJ1-1
v_gene: TRBV12-3/TRBV12-4
d_gene: TRBD1
CDR3nt: TGTGCCAGCAGTCCAGACAGGGTGGCTTTCTTT
CDR3aa: CASSPDRVAFF

abundance: few
j_gene: TRBJ1-2
v_gene: TRBV29-1
d_gene: TRBD1
CDR3nt: TGCAGCGTGACCCGACAGGGAATGGGCTATGGCTACACCTTC
CDR3aa: CSVTRQGMGYGYTF

abundance: many
j_gene: TRBJ2-4
v_gene: TRBV5-4
d_gene: .
CDR3nt: TGTGCCAGCAGCTTGTATTTGGGGCAGCGAGCCAAAAACATTCAGTACTTC
CDR3aa: CASSLYLGQRAKNIQYF

abundance: many
j_gene: TRBJ2-1
v_gene: TRBV12-3/TRBV12-4
d_gene: .
CDR3nt: TGTGCCAGCAGTCAACTCGGACAGCCCCACAATGAGCAGTTCTTC
CDR3aa: CASSQLGQPHNEQFF

abundance: .
j_gene: TRBJ1-4
v_gene: TRBV3-1
d_gene: .
CDR3nt: TGTGCCAGCAGCCAAGATCCAGCGACACAGATGTTTTTT
CDR3aa: CASSQDPATQMFF

abundance: .
j_gene: TRBJ1-3
v_gene: TRBV30
d_gene: .
CDR3nt: TGTGCCTGGAGTGGGACAGACTCTGGAAACACCATATATTTT
CDR3aa: CAWSGTDSGNTIYF

abundance: .
j_gene: TRBJ1-1
v_gene: TRBV5-1
d_gene: .
CDR3nt: TGCGTCAGCAGACCGAACGACAGGTTGGGGAGGCACACTGAAGCTTTCTTT
CDR3aa: CVSRPNDRLGRHTEAFF

abundance: many
j_gene: TRBJ1-5
v_gene: TRBV7-2
d_gene: .
CDR3nt: TGTGCCAGCAGCTTACTCGAGGGGGGAGGTAGTCAGCCCCAGCATTTT
CDR3aa: CASSLLEGGGSQPQHF

abundance: many
j_gene: TRBJ2-5
v_gene: TRBV9
d_gene: .
CDR3nt: TGTGCCAGCAGCGTAGGTTCCAGGCTGTCACAAGAGACCCAGTACTTC
CDR3aa: CASSVGSRLSQETQYF

abundance: many
j_gene: TRBJ2-1
v_gene: TRBV20-1
d_gene: .
CDR3nt: TGCAGTGCTCTTACAGGGTTAGGAGCATACAATGAGCAGTTCTTC
CDR3aa: CSALTGLGAYNEQFF

abundance: many
j_gene: TRBJ1-5
v_gene: TRBV5-1
d_gene: .
CDR3nt: TGCGCCAGCAGCTTGTTTCCCGGAGGCAATCAGCCCCAGCATTTT
CDR3aa: CASSLFPGGNQPQHF

abundance: many
j_gene: TRBJ2-5
v_gene: TRBV12-3/TRBV12-4
d_gene: .
CDR3nt: TGTGCCAGCAGTTTTTCCCCAGAGACCCAGTACTTC
CDR3aa: CASSFSPETQYF

abundance: .
j_gene: TRBJ2-5
v_gene: TRBV9
d_gene: .
CDR3nt: TGTGCCAGCGGGGGGTCTCTGGGCAATGAGCAGTACTTC
CDR3aa: CASGGSLGNEQYF

abundance: .
j_gene: TRBJ2-6
v_gene: TRBV20-1
d_gene: TRBD1
CDR3nt: TGCAGTGCCAGGGGGCCTGGCTCTGGGGCCAACGTCCGGACTTTC
CDR3aa: CSARGPGSGANVRTF

abundance: few
j_gene: TRBJ1-6
v_gene: TRBV30
d_gene: .
CDR3nt: TGTGCCTGGAGTGCCTCCCGTGGGTCACCCCTCCACTTT
CDR3aa: CAWSASRGSPLHF

abundance: .
j_gene: TRBJ1-6
v_gene: TRBV20-1
d_gene: .
CDR3nt: TGCAGTGCTAGCCCAGGGAGCTCCTATAATTCACCCCTCCACTTT
CDR3aa: CSASPGSSYNSPLHF

abundance: many
j_gene: TRBJ1-2
v_gene: TRBV20-1
d_gene: .
CDR3nt: TGCAGTGCTAGAGATCGCGGGGGCCCTAACTATGGCTACACCTTC
CDR3aa: CSARDRGGPNYGYTF

abundance: .
j_gene: TRBJ1-2
v_gene: TRBV11-2
d_gene: .
CDR3nt: TGTGCCAGCAGCTTAGATCCCCAGGCTAACTATGGCCACACCTTC
CDR3aa: CASSLDPQANYGHTF

abundance: few
j_gene: TRBJ1-5
v_gene: TRBV12-3/TRBV12-4
d_gene: .
CDR3nt: TGTGCCAGCAGTCAAACTACTGATCAGCCCCAGCATTTT
CDR3aa: CASSQTTDQPQHF

abundance: .
j_gene: TRBJ1-3
v_gene: TRBV20-1
d_gene: .
CDR3nt: TGCAGTGCTAGGGATGGACAGCACTCTGGAAACACCATATATTTT
CDR3aa: CSARDGQHSGNTIYF